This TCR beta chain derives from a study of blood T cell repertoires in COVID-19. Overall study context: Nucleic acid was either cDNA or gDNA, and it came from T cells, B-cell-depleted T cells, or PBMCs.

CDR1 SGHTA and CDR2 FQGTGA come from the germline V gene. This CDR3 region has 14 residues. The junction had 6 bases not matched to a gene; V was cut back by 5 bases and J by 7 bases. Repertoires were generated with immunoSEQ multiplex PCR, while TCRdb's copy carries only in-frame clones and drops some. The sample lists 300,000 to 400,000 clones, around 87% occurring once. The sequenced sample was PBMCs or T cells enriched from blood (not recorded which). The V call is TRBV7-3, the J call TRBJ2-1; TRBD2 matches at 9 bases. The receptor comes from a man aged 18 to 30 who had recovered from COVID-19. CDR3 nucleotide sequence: TGTGCCAGCAGCATTAGCGGGAGTGTAAATGAGCAGTTCTTC. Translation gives CASSISGSVNEQFF. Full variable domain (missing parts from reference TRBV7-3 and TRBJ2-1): GAGVSQTPSNKVTEKGKYVELRCDPISGHTALYWYRQSLGQGPEFLIYFQGTGAADDSGLPNDRFFAVRPEGSVSTLKIQRTERGDSAVYLCASSISGSVNEQFFGPGTRLTVL.